Presented here are 21 T cell receptor beta chains from one specimen sequenced in a study of T cell responses to AZD1222 COVID-19 vaccine. TCRdb's copy holds only in-frame clones and misses some; the assay was immunoSEQ multiplex PCR. Of around 78,000 clones in the sample, 90% were seen once. Specimen: peripheral blood, collected 28 days after the second AZD1222 dose. The origin of the receptors is an adult who received the AZD1222 COVID-19 vaccine.

V usage is TRBV5-1 and J usage is TRBJ2-3; TRBD2 matches at 8 bases. Germline values: CDR1 SGHRS, CDR2 YFSETQ. The J segment lost 3 bases and the V segment lost 2 bases, leaving 2 bases of the junction unmatched. The CDR3 is made up of 14 amino acids. CDR3: CASSFSGETDTQYF. DNA for the CDR3: TGCGCCAGCAGCTTTAGCGGGGAAACAGATACGCAGTATTTT.

The CDR3: CASRDRSSYEQYF. CDR3 sequence (DNA): TGTGCCAGCCGGGACAGGAGCTCCTACGAGCAGTACTTC. The genes are TRBV6-5 and TRBJ2-7; 8 bases fit TRBD1. With 8 bases clipped from V and 0 bases from J, the junction kept 3 bases outside the gene matches. Germline loops: CDR1 MNHEY, CDR2 SVGAGI. The CDR3 is made up of 13 amino acids.

The V gene is TRBV28, the J gene TRBJ2-7, with no clear D. Trimming removed 4 bases at V and 2 bases at J, with 12 bases between. CDR1 MDHEN and CDR2 SYDVKM come from the germline V gene. The length of the CDR3 is 14 residues. The CDR3 protein is CASSSSGQPYEQYF. DNA of the CDR3: TGTGCCAGCAGTTCTTCTGGGCAGCCCTACGAGCAGTACTTC.

This chain connects TRBV30 to TRBJ1-2, with D perhaps matching TRBD1 (5 bases). The CDR3 is 13 residues long. In germline, CDR1 is GTSNPN, CDR2 SVGIG (reference sequence). V lost 1 base, J lost 4 bases, and 10 bases lay in between. CDR3 region: CAWSASGGYGYTF. The DNA of the CDR3 is TGTGCCTGGAGTGCGTCCGGGGGCTATGGCTACACCTTC.

The J gene is TRBJ1-5, the V gene TRBV6-5; TRBD1 aligns across 7 bases. Germline-derived CDR1 and CDR2 are MNHEY and SVGAGI. This CDR3 spans 14 amino acids. The trim removed 7 bases at V and 2 bases at J, leaving 5 bases unmatched. The CDR3 loop reads CASKRQGGNQPQHF. In DNA, the CDR3 is TGTGCCAGCAAAAGACAGGGAGGCAATCAGCCCCAGCATTTT.

The chain couples TRBV9 to TRBJ2-6, with D unresolved. This CDR3 has 13 residues. CDR1 SGDLS and CDR2 YYNGEE come from the germline V gene. V lost 3 bases, J lost 2 bases, and 3 bases lay in between. This CDR3 reads CASSGPGANVLTF. The CDR3 nucleotides are TGTGCCAGCAGCGGACCTGGGGCCAACGTCCTGACTTTC.

The chain couples TRBV19 to TRBJ1-2; the D is unclear. The CDR3 extends over 17 amino acids. Trimming left V 7 bases short and J 4 bases short, with 25 bases between. Germline CDR1 is LNHDA and CDR2 is SQIVND (reference sequence). The CDR3 nucleotides are TGTGCCAGTACGCCCCGTCTTAGTCGACGGAAGAGCTATGGCTACACCTTC. This sequence encodes CASTPRLSRRKSYGYTF.

V and J are TRBV13 and TRBJ2-7; 10 bases match TRBD1. Looked up from germline, CDR1 is PRHDT and CDR2 is FYEKMQ (reference sequence). There are 14 residues in the CDR3. Trimming cost V 5 bases and J 3 bases; bases outside gene matches: 4. CDR3 sequence: CASSTRTGGYEQYF. CDR3 bases: TGTGCCAGCAGCACGCGGACAGGGGGCTACGAGCAGTACTTC.

The V call is TRBV10-3, the J call TRBJ1-2, with a possible D match to TRBD1 (6 bases). Trimming stripped 3 bases from V and 4 bases from J, with 12 bases between. The CDR3 loop spans 14 amino acids. Germline lookup yields CDR1 ENHRY and CDR2 SYGVKD. CDR3 bases: TGTGCCATCAGTGATAAGGGGGATAGCTATGGCTACACCTTC. Its protein product is CAISDKGDSYGYTF.

The DNA for the CDR3 is TGCAGCGTTGAGGAGACAGCACGGGACACTGAAGCTTTCTTT. Amino acid sequence: CSVEETARDTEAFF. The rearrangement links TRBV29-1 to TRBJ1-1; tentatively, D is TRBD1 (5 bases). Trimming took 3 bases from V and 3 from J, leaving 14 bases between them. In germline, CDR1 is SQVTM, CDR2 ANQGSEA. The CDR3 spans 14 residues. Filled out from reference TRBV29-1 and TRBJ1-1, the complete variable domain reads SAVISQKPSRDICQRGTSLTIQCQVDSQVTMMFWYRQQPGQSLTLIATANQGSEATYESGFVIDKFPISRPNLTFSTLTVSNMSPEDSSIYLCSVEETARDTEAFFGQGTRLTVV.

The chain couples TRBV7-3 to TRBJ2-1, with D hard to call. Germline values: CDR1 SGHTA, CDR2 FQGTGA. V lost 4 bases, J lost 6 bases, and 13 bases lay in between. The CDR3 runs 14 residues. The CDR3 loop reads CASSSPRVSNEQFF. The CDR3 DNA reads TGTGCCAGCAGCTCCCCCAGAGTCTCCAATGAGCAGTTCTTC.

This clone was seen a handful of times. This chain connects TRBV5-5 to TRBJ1-2, with no clear D. Germline CDR1 SGHKS, CDR2 YYEKEE (reference sequence). The V end lost 4 bases, the J end lost 7 bases, and 8 bases lay between the germline ends. The CDR3 is made up of 11 amino acids. Written as DNA, the CDR3 is TGTGCCAGCAGCGTCCGAGGTGGCTACACCTTC. Translation gives CASSVRGGYTF.

This chain connects TRBV4-2 to TRBJ2-7; D is perhaps TRBD1 (5 bases). There are 16 residues in the CDR3. The germline gives CDR1 LGHNA, CDR2 YNFKEQ. Trimming took off 0 bases at V and 2 bases at J, with 14 bases between the two ends. The CDR3 protein is CASSQEVGASPYEQYF. In nucleotides, the CDR3 is TGTGCCAGCAGCCAAGAAGTAGGGGCCAGCCCCTACGAGCAGTACTTC.

The chain has TRBV7-3 and TRBJ1-1; possible D gene TRBD1, 5 bases. The CDR3 totals 15 residues. The V end lost 4 bases, the J end lost 5 bases, and 17 bases lay between the germline ends. Per germline, CDR1 SGHTA and CDR2 FQGTGA. CDR3 in amino acids: CASSSGGAAGTEAFF. The DNA of the CDR3 is TGTGCCAGCAGCTCAGGAGGGGCGGCGGGAACTGAAGCTTTCTTT. The full variable domain, its missing parts supplied by reference TRBV7-3 and TRBJ1-1, is GAGVSQTPSNKVTEKGKYVELRCDPISGHTALYWYRQSLGQGPEFLIYFQGTGAADDSGLPNDRFFAVRPEGSVSTLKIQRTERGDSAVYLCASSSGGAAGTEAFFGQGTRLTVV.

This chain connects TRBV7-9 to TRBJ2-1, with TRBD2 matching 15 bases. The V segment lost 5 bases and the J segment 12 bases; nucleotides outside the gene matches: 11. CDR3 length: 16 amino acids. Germline CDR1 reads SEHNR; CDR2 reads FQNEAQ (reference sequence). The CDR3 DNA reads as TGTGCCAGCAGCCCACGGACTAGCGGGGGGGCAGTAGGGCAGTTCTTC. This encodes CASSPRTSGGAVGQFF. The complete variable domain, with remaining parts taken from reference TRBV7-9 and TRBJ2-1, reads DTGVSQNPRHKITKRGQNVTFRCDPISEHNRLYWYRQTLGQGPEFLTYFQNEAQLEKSRLLSDRFSAERPKGSFSTLEIQRTEQGDSAMYLCASSPRTSGGAVGQFFGPGTRLTVL.

The rearrangement joins TRBV2 to TRBJ1-5, with D perhaps TRBD1 (6 bases). The germline V and J ends were trimmed by 6 bases and 4 bases, with 13 bases remaining between them. Germline V gene data show CDR1 as SNHLY and CDR2 as FYNNEI. This CDR3 comprises 14 residues. CDR3 protein: CASSMDSPNQPQHF. Here the CDR3 DNA reads TGTGCCAGCAGCATGGACAGCCCAAATCAGCCCCAGCATTTT.

The chain uses TRBV19 and TRBJ2-5; the match to TRBD1 covers 7 bases. V dropped 6 bases and J dropped 1; count of bases not matched to a gene: 11. The CDR3 spans 16 residues. CDR1 is LNHDA and CDR2 is SQIVND in the germline V gene (reference sequence). CDR3 nucleotides: TGTGCCAGTAGCACTTCGGGACAGCTCTCCCAAGAGACCCAGTACTTC. It yields the protein CASSTSGQLSQETQYF.

This clone appeared a single time. CDR3 sequence (DNA): TGTGCCAGTAGCCCCGGGGTCTACTATGGCTACACCTTC. Its protein is CASSPGVYYGYTF. The V and J genes are TRBV19 and TRBJ1-2; no clear D. Germline V gives CDR1 LNHDA, CDR2 SQIVND (reference sequence). The ends were cut back, 6 bases at V and 3 bases at J, with 11 bases in the middle. The CDR3 contains 13 residues.

This chain connects TRBV21-1 to TRBJ1-1. TRBV21-1 is marked as a pseudogene. The length of the CDR3 is 16 residues. CDR3 amino acids: CASSKERRGRWTEAFF. The CDR3 DNA follows: TGTGCCAGCAGCAAAGAACGTCGGGGGCGTTGGACTGAAGCTTTCTTT.

The genes are TRBV14 and TRBJ2-5; perhaps TRBD2 as D (6 bases). V lost 5 bases and J lost 5, with 15 bases in between. Germline V gene data show CDR1 as SGHDN and CDR2 as FVKESK. The CDR3 runs to 14 residues. The CDR3 protein is CASSYGAGGETQYF. CDR3 DNA sequence: TGTGCCAGCAGCTACGGGGCTGGGGGGGAGACCCAGTACTTC.

The chain links TRBV5-1 to TRBJ2-2, with D maybe TRBD1 (5 bases). V lost 0 bases, J lost 5 bases, and 11 bases lay in between. Germline values: CDR1 SGHRS, CDR2 YFSETQ. CDR3 size: 15 residues. CDR3 coding DNA: TGCGCCAGCAGCTTGGTCCAGGGATCAACCGGGGAGCTGTTTTTT. It encodes CASSLVQGSTGELFF.